These 9 T cell receptor beta chains share one sample of origin, sequenced in a study of tumor and adjacent non-tumor tissue in lung cancer. TCRbeta libraries were built with three rounds of nested PCR, modified from ARM-PCR. A single record per CDR3 protein comes from TCRdb applying MiXCR to the multiplex PCR reads. The data contain tens of thousands of distinct CDR3 sequences, approximately 79% of them singletons. No cell sorting was done before RNA was extracted from the tissue. The material sequenced was lung tumor tissue. These receptors were collected from a woman between 45 and 65 years old with non-small cell lung cancer.

A word on this clonotype: At one end the junction does not follow the germline gene, possibly because of a read error. CDR3 sequence reads: CASSPERGPYSYTF. DNA for the CDR3: TGTGCCAGCAGCCCAGAGAGGGGGCCCTATAGCTACACCTTC. The chain recombines TRBV5-4 with TRBJ1-2, with TRBD1 matching 7 bases. The V gene's germline CDR1 is SGHNT and CDR2 YYREEE (reference sequence). This CDR3 region has 14 residues.

This clonotype was found a few times. This CDR3 is missing its conserved last phenylalanine or tryptophan, likely due to a read error. The chain uses TRBV20-1 and TRBJ1-5, with a weak D call TRBD1 (6 bases). The CDR3 has 16 amino acids. In germline, CDR1 is DFQATT, CDR2 SNEGSKA (reference sequence). The DNA of the CDR3 is TGCAGTGCTAGAGCCCCTACAGGGTTCGGCAATCAACCCCAGCATTGT. Its protein product is CSARAPTGFGNQPQHC.

This clonotype was seen a single time. This chain joins TRBV28 and TRBJ2-4; D is perhaps TRBD2 (6 bases). The CDR3 loop spans 15 amino acids. Germline-derived CDR1 and CDR2 are MDHEN and SYDVKM. DNA of the CDR3: TGTGTCAACAGGACGGGAGCTGTGGGCAAAAACATTCAGTACTTC. Protein sequence: CVNRTGAVGKNIQYF.

With respect to this clonotype: The final CDR3 position lacks the conserved phenylalanine or tryptophan, pointing to a likely read error. The chain carries TRBV6-1 and TRBJ1-4; D remains ambiguous. Germline assignment: CDR1 MNHNS and CDR2 SASEGT. This CDR3 comprises 14 residues. Trimming cost V 5 bases and J 1 base, with 8 bases left between them. This chain's CDR3 is CASSLIVTNEKLFS. The CDR3 DNA reads as TGTGCCAGCAGTTTGATTGTAACTAATGAAAAACTGTTTTCT.

This clonotype has just one count. Since the CDR3 does not end with the conserved phenylalanine or tryptophan, this likely comes from a read error. V usage is TRBV29-1 and J usage is TRBJ2-1; unclear D gene. Germline lookup yields CDR1 SQVTM and CDR2 ANQGSEA. The V and J ends lost 7 bases and 2 bases respectively, with 12 bases between them. This CDR3 spans 13 amino acids. The CDR3 DNA reads as TGCAGCGCGGAAGACACGCCCTACAATGAGCAGTTCTTA. Translated: CSAEDTPYNEQFL.

This clonotype was found many times. The rearrangement joins TRBV4-1 to TRBJ2-7; possibly TRBD1 for D (6 bases). Trimming shortened V by 2 bases and J by 3 bases, and 14 bases separated the two germline ends. Germline V CDR1 and CDR2: MGHRA, YSYEKL. CDR3 length: 15 residues. This chain's CDR3 is CASSQRETGNYEQYF. CDR3 bases: TGCGCCAGCAGCCAAAGGGAAACAGGGAACTACGAGCAGTACTTC.

A note on this clonotype: The conserved phenylalanine or tryptophan normally closing the CDR3 is absent here, so this likely arose from a read error. The V gene is TRBV4-2, the J gene TRBJ2-3; tentative D call: TRBD2 (6 bases). Trimming took 1 base from V and 2 from J, leaving 13 bases between them. The CDR3 loop spans 16 amino acids. CDR1 is LGHNA and CDR2 is YNFKEQ in the germline V gene. The CDR3 DNA reads as TGTGCCAGCAGCCAAGTGACTAGTGGGACCACAGATACGCAGTATTTA. Its translation: CASSQVTSGTTDTQYL.

In regard to this clonotype: The junction does not match germline at one end; this may be a read error. The chain links TRBV4-1 to TRBJ1-5; 9 positions agree with TRBD1. CDR1 is MGHRA and CDR2 is YSYEKL in the germline V gene. The CDR3 runs to 16 residues. The CDR3 DNA follows: TGCGACAGCAGCGCCCGACAGGGGGACGGCAATCAGCTCCAGCATTTT. Translated: CDSSARQGDGNQLQHF.

About this clonotype itself: Relative to the germline gene, one junction end is altered; a read error may explain this. V is TRBV6-1 and J is TRBJ2-7, with 10 bases matching TRBD1. This CDR3 spans 15 amino acids. CDR1 is MNHNS and CDR2 is SASEGT in the germline V gene. The CDR3 spells CASNRDRGFTYEQYF. In DNA form, the CDR3 reads TGTGCCAGCAATAGGGACAGGGGATTCACCTACGAACAGTACTTC.